The rows below give T cell receptor beta chains drawn from one sample of a study of CD8 T cells in ankylosing spondylitis. TCRdb redid the calling of the 5' RACE reads with MiXCR, one entry per CDR3 protein. The sample lists around 150,000 distinct CDR3 sequences; around a tenth were seen once. Specimen: blood, either unsorted or a sorted T cell fraction (not recorded which). The source of these receptors is a male donor with ankylosing spondylitis or in good health (not recorded which). Each CDR3 is given with its conserved first and last residue. Fields, in order: V gene, J gene, clone size, D gene, CDR3 DNA, CDR3 protein. D genes are given only for firm matches. The size entry is marked missing in some rows and otherwise reads once, few, many or a size class.

TRBV3-1	TRBJ1-1	many	.	TGTGCCAGCAGCCAAGCGGGTTACACTGAAGCTTTCTTT	CASSQAGYTEAFF
TRBV20-1	TRBJ1-5	many	TRBD1	TGCAGGGTCAGGGGGGCTAGCAATCAGCCCCAGCATTTT	CRVRGASNQPQHF
TRBV5-1	TRBJ2-7	many	.	TGCGCCAGCAGCTTAGGAGGGAGCAACGAGCAGTACTTC	CASSLGGSNEQYF
TRBV10-3	TRBJ1-6	.	.	TGTGCCATCCGGGGCAGGGAGGGCTCACCCCTCCACTTT	CAIRGREGSPLHF
TRBV12-3/TRBV12-4	TRBJ2-1	many	.	TGTGCCAGCAGCCCGACTACTCCCTCCTACAATGAGCAGTTCTTC	CASSPTTPSYNEQFF
TRBV10-3	TRBJ2-1	.	TRBD2	TGTGCCATCAGTGAAGGTAGCGGGAGTGGGGATGAGCAGTTCTTC	CAISEGSGSGDEQFF
TRBV7-6	TRBJ2-1	few	.	TGTGCCAGCAGCTTGCAGTTCCATGAGCAGTTCTTC	CASSLQFHEQFF
TRBV6-5	TRBJ1-6	few	.	TGTGCCAGCAGCCTCGGGGTGAGCTCCTATAATTCACCCCTCCACTTT	CASSLGVSSYNSPLHF
TRBV5-1	TRBJ2-7	many	.	TGCGCCAGCAGCTTTGGGACAATCTCGGACGAGCAGTACTTC	CASSFGTISDEQYF
TRBV7-9	TRBJ2-7	many	.	TGTGCCAGCAGCCTGAGTGTCTACGAGCAGTACTTC	CASSLSVYEQYF
TRBV27	TRBJ2-1	many	TRBD1	TGTGCCAGCAGTTTTTCTTCCGGGACAGGGGTAAGCAATGAGCAGTTCTTC	CASSFSSGTGVSNEQFF
TRBV5-6	TRBJ1-6	many	.	TGTGCCAGCAGCCGAATTGACAGTTATAATTCACCCCTCCACTTT	CASSRIDSYNSPLHF
TRBV25-1	TRBJ1-6	many	.	TGTGCCAGCAACCCGGGACAAGGCATTTGGTCACCCCTCCACTTT	CASNPGQGIWSPLHF
TRBV12-3/TRBV12-4	TRBJ1-2	.	.	TGTGCCAGCAGTCGCGACGAGGGTGGCTACACCTTC	CASSRDEGGYTF
TRBV3-1	TRBJ1-6	many	.	TGTGCCAGCAGCCAATCGGGCCCTGCCCAGGGCCTCCACTTT	CASSQSGPAQGLHF
TRBV20-1	TRBJ1-5	many	.	TGCAGTGCCGAGGGGGGAGGGGCTTCTCAGCCCCAGCATTTT	CSAEGGGASQPQHF
TRBV29-1	TRBJ1-5	many	TRBD1	TGCAGCGTTGGAGACAGACAGGGCGGTCAGCCCCAGCATTTT	CSVGDRQGGQPQHF
TRBV20-1	TRBJ1-6	.	TRBD1	TGCAGTGCTAGAGTTCCGGGACAGACGAGCTCCTATAATTCACCCCTCCACTTT	CSARVPGQTSSYNSPLHF
TRBV20-1	TRBJ2-5	many	.	TGCAGTGCTAGAGATATCGACGTCGTAGAGACCCAGTACTTC	CSARDIDVVETQYF
TRBV9	TRBJ1-1	many	.	TGTGCCAGCAGCTTCTCGGACAGAAACACTGAAGCTTTCTTT	CASSFSDRNTEAFF
TRBV20-1	TRBJ2-7	.	TRBD2	TGCAGTGCTCGTCTAGCGGGGGGGCCGTATCGAGAGCAGTACTTC	CSARLAGGPYREQYF
TRBV7-8	TRBJ1-1	many	TRBD1	TGTGCCAGCAGCCCCCGGGACAGGGAGAACACTGAAGCTTTCTTT	CASSPRDRENTEAFF
TRBV10-3	TRBJ1-4	many	.	TGTGCCGCTGGGGGGGGGGCCGGAGAAAAACTGTTTTTT	CAAGGGAGEKLFF
TRBV6-5	TRBJ1-1	.	.	TGTGCCAGCAGTTACTTCCAGCTGAACACTGAAGCTTTCTTT	CASSYFQLNTEAFF
TRBV11-2	TRBJ1-2	few	TRBD1	TGTGCCAGCAGCTTCACCGGGACAGGGTTCGTAGTGAGGAATGGCTACACCTTC	CASSFTGTGFVVRNGYTF
TRBV7-9	TRBJ1-1	.	TRBD1	TGTACCAGCAGCCCCACTAGGGGGACAGAGGGAGCTTTCTTT	CTSSPTRGTEGAFF
TRBV20-1	TRBJ2-7	.	.	TGCAGTGCTAGAGATCGGGGGATAACTTCCTACAAGCCGTACTTC	CSARDRGITSYKPYF
TRBV7-2	TRBJ1-5	few	TRBD1	TGTGCCAGCAGACAGGGGGTTCAGCCCCAGCATTTT	CASRQGVQPQHF
TRBV11-2	TRBJ2-5	few	.	TGTGCCAGCAGCTTAGGGCTAGGGTCTTTGGAGACCCAGTACTTC	CASSLGLGSLETQYF
TRBV15	TRBJ2-1	many	.	TGTGCCACCAGCAAGGACACCATAGAGCAGTTCTTC	CATSKDTIEQFF
TRBV7-7	TRBJ1-4	few	.	TGTGCCAGCAGCTTGGGAAGGGGTGAAAAACTGTTTTTT	CASSLGRGEKLFF
TRBV10-2	TRBJ2-1	many	.	TGCGCCACCGCGGGGCGGAACAATGAGCAGTTCTTC	CATAGRNNEQFF
TRBV3-1	TRBJ2-5	many	.	TGTGCCAGCAGCCAAGATATAGAGACAGCTGCGCAAGAGACCCAGTACTTC	CASSQDIETAAQETQYF
TRBV15	TRBJ2-3	many	TRBD2	TGTGCCACCAGCAGAGCCACTAGCGGGAGCACAGATACGCAGTATTTT	CATSRATSGSTDTQYF
TRBV5-1	TRBJ2-2	few	.	TGCGCCAGCAGCTTGGAGTGGTTAGCCGGGGAGCTGTTTTTT	CASSLEWLAGELFF
TRBV15	TRBJ1-4	many	.	TGTGCCACCAGCAGAGTAACGGCAACTAATGAAAAACTGTTTTTT	CATSRVTATNEKLFF
TRBV20-1	TRBJ2-1	few	.	TGCAGTGCTAGACCAGACAAGGATGAGCAGTTCTTC	CSARPDKDEQFF
TRBV10-2	TRBJ1-1	many	.	TGCGCCAGCAGTGAGTGGCAGATTGAAGCTTTCTTT	CASSEWQIEAFF
TRBV12-3/TRBV12-4	TRBJ1-1	many	TRBD1	TGTGCCAGCAGCTCCAGGGGGAGGTCCACTGAAGCTTTCTTT	CASSSRGRSTEAFF
TRBV27	TRBJ2-1	.	.	TGTGCCAGCAGTTTAAATGGGGCTATTGTCGGTGAGCAGTTCTTC	CASSLNGAIVGEQFF
TRBV20-1	TRBJ2-1	many	TRBD2	TGCAGTGCTACCCGGGGGGAGGAGTCCTACAATGAGCAGTTCTTC	CSATRGEESYNEQFF
TRBV5-1	TRBJ2-7	many	TRBD2	TGCGCCAGCAGCCCGACTAGCGGGAGGACGAGATTCTACGAGCAGTACTTC	CASSPTSGRTRFYEQYF
TRBV6-2/TRBV6-3	TRBJ2-5	many	TRBD1	TGTGCCAGCAGCCGGACAGGGGAAGAGACCCAGTACTTC	CASSRTGEETQYF
TRBV5-1	TRBJ2-3	many	TRBD2	TGCGCCAGCAGCTGGGGACTAGCGGCCGAGGCAGATACGCAGTATTTT	CASSWGLAAEADTQYF
TRBV6-1	TRBJ1-1	.	TRBD1	TGTGCCAGCAGCGAGGGACAGACTAACACTGAAGCTTTCTTT	CASSEGQTNTEAFF
TRBV7-8	TRBJ2-3	many	.	TGTGCCAGCAGCGGTGGAGATACGCAGTATTTT	CASSGGDTQYF